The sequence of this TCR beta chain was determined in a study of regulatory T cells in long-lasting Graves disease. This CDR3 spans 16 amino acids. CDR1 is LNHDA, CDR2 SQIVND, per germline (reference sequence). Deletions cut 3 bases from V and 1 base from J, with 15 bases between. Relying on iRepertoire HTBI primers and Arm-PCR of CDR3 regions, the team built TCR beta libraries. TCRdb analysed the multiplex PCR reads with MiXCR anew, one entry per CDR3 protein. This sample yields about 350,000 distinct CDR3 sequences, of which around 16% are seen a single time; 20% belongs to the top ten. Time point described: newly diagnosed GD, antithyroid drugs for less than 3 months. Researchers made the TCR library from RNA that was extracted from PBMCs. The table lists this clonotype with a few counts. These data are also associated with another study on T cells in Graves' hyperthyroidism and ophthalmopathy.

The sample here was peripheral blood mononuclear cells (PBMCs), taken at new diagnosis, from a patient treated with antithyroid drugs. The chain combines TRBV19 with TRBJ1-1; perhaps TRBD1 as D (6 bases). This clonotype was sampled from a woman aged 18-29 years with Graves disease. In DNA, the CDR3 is TGTGCCAGTAGTATGGGGTCCGGCAGGGGGAACACTGAAGCTTTCTTT. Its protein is CASSMGSGRGNTEAFF.